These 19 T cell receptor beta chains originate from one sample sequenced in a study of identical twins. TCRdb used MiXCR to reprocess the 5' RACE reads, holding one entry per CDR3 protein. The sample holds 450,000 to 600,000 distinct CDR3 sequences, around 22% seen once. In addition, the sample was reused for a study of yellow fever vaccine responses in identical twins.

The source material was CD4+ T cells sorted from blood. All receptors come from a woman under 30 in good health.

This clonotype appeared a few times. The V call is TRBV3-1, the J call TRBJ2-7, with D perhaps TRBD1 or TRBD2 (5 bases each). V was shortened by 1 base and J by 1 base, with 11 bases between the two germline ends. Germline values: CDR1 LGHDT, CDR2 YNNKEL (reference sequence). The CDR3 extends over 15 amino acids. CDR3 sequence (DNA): TGTGCCAGCAGCCAAGGCCGGGGCGTATCCTACGAGCAGTACTTC. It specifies CASSQGRGVSYEQYF.

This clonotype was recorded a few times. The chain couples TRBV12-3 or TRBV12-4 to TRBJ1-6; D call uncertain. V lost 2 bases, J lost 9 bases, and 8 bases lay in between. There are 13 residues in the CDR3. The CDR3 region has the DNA TGTGCCAGCAGTTTATACATGGGTTCACCCCTCCACTTT. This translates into CASSLYMGSPLHF.

The CDR3 spells CASGRGTQYF. The CDR3 DNA follows: TGTGCCAGCGGAAGGGGTACGCAGTATTTT. This chain joins TRBV27 and TRBJ2-3; weak D call: TRBD1 (5 bases). Germline CDR1 reads MNHEY; CDR2 reads SMNVEV (reference sequence). Trimming pared 8 bases from V and 8 bases from J, leaving 8 bases between. The CDR3 covers 10 residues.

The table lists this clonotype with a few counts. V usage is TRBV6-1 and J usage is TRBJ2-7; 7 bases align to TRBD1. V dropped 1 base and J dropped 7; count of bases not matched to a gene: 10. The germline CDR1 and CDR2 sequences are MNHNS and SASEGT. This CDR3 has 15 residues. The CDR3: CASSEVEGAKFEQYF. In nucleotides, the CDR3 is TGTGCCAGCAGTGAAGTTGAGGGGGCAAAATTTGAGCAGTACTTC.

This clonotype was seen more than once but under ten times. The CDR3 sequence is CSARVVPSGNTIYF. The CDR3 nucleotides read TGCAGTGCTAGGGTTGTTCCCTCTGGAAACACCATATATTTT. V and J are TRBV20-1 and TRBJ1-3; D is unclear. V was shortened by 3 bases and J by 0 bases, with 9 bases between the two germline ends. CDR1 DFQATT and CDR2 SNEGSKA come from the germline V gene (reference sequence). The CDR3 has 14 amino acids.

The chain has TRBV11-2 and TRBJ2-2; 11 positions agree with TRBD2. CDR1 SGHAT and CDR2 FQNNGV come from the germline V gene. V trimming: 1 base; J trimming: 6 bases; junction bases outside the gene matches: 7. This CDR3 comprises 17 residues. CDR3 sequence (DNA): TGTGCCAGCAGCTTAGGATTACTAGCGGGAGTAGCCGGGGAGCTGTTTTTT. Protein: CASSLGLLAGVAGELFF.

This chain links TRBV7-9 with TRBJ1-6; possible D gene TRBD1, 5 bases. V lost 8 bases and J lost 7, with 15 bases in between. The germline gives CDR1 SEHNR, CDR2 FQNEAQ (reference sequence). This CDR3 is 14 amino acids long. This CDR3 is CASCPSWGNSPLHF. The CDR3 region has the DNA TGTGCCAGCTGCCCGAGTTGGGGGAATTCACCCCTCCACTTT.

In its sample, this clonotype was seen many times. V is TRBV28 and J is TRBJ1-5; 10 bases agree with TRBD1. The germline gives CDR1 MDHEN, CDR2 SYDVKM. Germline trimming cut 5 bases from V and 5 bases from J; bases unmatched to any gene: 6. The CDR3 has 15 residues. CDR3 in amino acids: CASSPAGTGDQPQHF. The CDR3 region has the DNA TGTGCCAGCAGTCCCGCCGGGACAGGGGATCAGCCCCAGCATTTT.

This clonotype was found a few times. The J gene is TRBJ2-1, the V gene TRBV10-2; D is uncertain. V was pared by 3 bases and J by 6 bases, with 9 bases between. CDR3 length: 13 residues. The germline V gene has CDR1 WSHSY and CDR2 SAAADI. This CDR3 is CASSEQWGNEQFF. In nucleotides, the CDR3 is TGCGCCAGCAGTGAACAGTGGGGCAATGAGCAGTTCTTC.

The CDR3 nucleotides read TGCGCCAGCAGCCTCGGATCGACAGGTCCCGGGGAGCTGTTTTTT. Its protein is CASSLGSTGPGELFF. V and J are TRBV5-1 and TRBJ2-2; perhaps TRBD1 as D (6 bases). Trimming took off 4 bases at V and 6 bases at J, with 16 bases between the two ends. The CDR3 extends over 15 amino acids. Germline loops: CDR1 SGHRS, CDR2 YFSETQ.

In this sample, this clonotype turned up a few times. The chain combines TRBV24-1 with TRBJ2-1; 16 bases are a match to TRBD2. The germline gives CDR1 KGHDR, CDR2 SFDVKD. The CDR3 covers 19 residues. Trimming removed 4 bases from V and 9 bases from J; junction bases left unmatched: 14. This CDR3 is CATSDAGLAGGVLRGEQFF. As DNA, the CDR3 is TGTGCCACCAGTGACGCGGGACTAGCGGGGGGGGTTCTTAGGGGTGAGCAGTTCTTC.

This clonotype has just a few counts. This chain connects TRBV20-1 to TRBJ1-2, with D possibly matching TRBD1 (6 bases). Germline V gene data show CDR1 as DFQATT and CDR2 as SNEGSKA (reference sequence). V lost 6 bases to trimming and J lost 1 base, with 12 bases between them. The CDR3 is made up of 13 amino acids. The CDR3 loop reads CSASGQFNYGYTF. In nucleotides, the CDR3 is TGCAGTGCCTCGGGACAATTTAACTATGGCTACACCTTC.

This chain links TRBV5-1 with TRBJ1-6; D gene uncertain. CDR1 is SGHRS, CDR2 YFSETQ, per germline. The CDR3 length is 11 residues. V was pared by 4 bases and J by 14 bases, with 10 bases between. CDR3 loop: CASSPGGTLHF. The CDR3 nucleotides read TGCGCCAGCAGCCCCGGTGGGACCCTCCACTTT.

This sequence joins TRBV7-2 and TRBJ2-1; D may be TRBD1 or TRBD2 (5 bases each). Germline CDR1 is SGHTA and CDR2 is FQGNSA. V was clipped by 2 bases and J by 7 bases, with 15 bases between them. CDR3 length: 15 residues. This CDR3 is CASSLRDLLRNEQFF. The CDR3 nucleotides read TGTGCCAGCAGCTTAAGGGACCTACTTAGGAATGAGCAGTTCTTC.

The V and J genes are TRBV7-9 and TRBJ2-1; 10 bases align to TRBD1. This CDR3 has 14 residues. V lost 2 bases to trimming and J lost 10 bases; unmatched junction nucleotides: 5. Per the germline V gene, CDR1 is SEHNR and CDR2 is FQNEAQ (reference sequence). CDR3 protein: CASSLFGTGDEQFF. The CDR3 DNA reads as TGTGCCAGCAGCTTATTCGGGACAGGGGACGAGCAGTTCTTC.

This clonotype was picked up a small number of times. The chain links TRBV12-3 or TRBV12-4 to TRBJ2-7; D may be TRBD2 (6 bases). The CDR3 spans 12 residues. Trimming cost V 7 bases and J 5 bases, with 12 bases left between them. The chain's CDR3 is CASNNGLNEQYF. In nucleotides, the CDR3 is TGTGCCAGCAACAATGGACTAAACGAGCAGTACTTC.

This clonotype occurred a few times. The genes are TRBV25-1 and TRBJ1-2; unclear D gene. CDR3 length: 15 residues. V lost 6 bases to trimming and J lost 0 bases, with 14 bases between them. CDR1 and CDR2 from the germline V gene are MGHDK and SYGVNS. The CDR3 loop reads CASSDATGANYGYTF. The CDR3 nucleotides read TGTGCCAGCAGCGACGCTACGGGAGCTAACTATGGCTACACCTTC.

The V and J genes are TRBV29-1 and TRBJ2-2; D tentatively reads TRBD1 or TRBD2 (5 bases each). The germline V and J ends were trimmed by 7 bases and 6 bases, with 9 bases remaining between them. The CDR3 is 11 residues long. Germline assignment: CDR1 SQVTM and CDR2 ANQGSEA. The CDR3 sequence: CSGRDAGELFF. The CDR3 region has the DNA TGCAGCGGACGGGACGCCGGGGAGCTGTTTTTT.

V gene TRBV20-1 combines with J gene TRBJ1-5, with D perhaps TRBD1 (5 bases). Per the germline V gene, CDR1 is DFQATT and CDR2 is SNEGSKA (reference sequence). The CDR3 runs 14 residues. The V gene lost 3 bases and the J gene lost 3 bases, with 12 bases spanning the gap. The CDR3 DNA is TGCAGTGCTAGTAAGGGACCTTCCAATCAGCCCCAGCATTTT. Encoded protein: CSASKGPSNQPQHF.